This is a list of T cell receptor beta chains from one sample in a study of vaccination and CD4 T cells after COVID-19. TCRdb reprocessed the PCR reads via MiXCR and lists one record per CDR3 protein. The sample lists about 21,000 distinct CDR3 sequences, about 59% occurring once. Antigens of these TCRs are unknown. Sequencing was performed on CD4+ T cells from blood, cultured in vitro, taken before SARS-CoV-2 vaccination. These receptors were taken from a human donor who received a COVID-19 vaccine. CDR3s include the opening cysteine and the closing phenylalanine or tryptophan. D genes are given only for firm matches. Clone size is not always given. Where it is, it says once, few, many or a class for expanded clones.

J gene,clone size,V gene,D gene,CDR3 DNA,CDR3 protein
TRBJ1-2,-,TRBV12-3/TRBV12-4,TRBD1,TGTGCCAGCAGTAACAGGGGGCTTGGCTATGGCTACACCTTC,CASSNRGLGYGYTF
TRBJ1-2,few,TRBV7-9,-,TGTGCCAGCAGCCGTTCCCCCGACACCTCGAACTATGGCTACACCTTC,CASSRSPDTSNYGYTF
TRBJ1-1,-,TRBV6-1,TRBD1,TGTGCCAGCAGCCGGGACAGGGGGGACACTGAAGCTTTCTTT,CASSRDRGDTEAFF
TRBJ2-3,-,TRBV14,-,TGTGCCAGCAGCCAAGGAGCCGGACCGGGAAGATCAGATACGCAGTATTTT,CASSQGAGPGRSDTQYF
TRBJ2-1,-,TRBV24-1,TRBD1,TGTGCCACCGGGACAGGGGCTTTCAATGAGCAGTTCTTC,CATGTGAFNEQFF
TRBJ2-3,-,TRBV6-1,TRBD1,TGTGCCAGCAGGTCCGGGACAGGGCGCACAGATACGCAGTATTTT,CASRSGTGRTDTQYF
TRBJ1-2,medium-sized,TRBV15,-,TGTGCCACCAGCAGAGATCGGGCAGCTAACTATGGCTACACCTTC,CATSRDRAANYGYTF
TRBJ2-7,-,TRBV7-2,TRBD2,TGTGCCAGCAGCTTAGCTTCTAGCGGGACTAGGAGCTCCTACGAGCAGTACTTC,CASSLASSGTRSSYEQYF
TRBJ2-5,-,TRBV7-8,TRBD2,TGTGCCAGCAGCTTCCCCCGACTAGCTAAAGAGACCCAGTACTTC,CASSFPRLAKETQYF
TRBJ2-2,-,TRBV7-6,-,TGTGCCAGCAGCAATCACAGATCCACCGGGGAGCTGTTTTTT,CASSNHRSTGELFF
TRBJ1-5,once,TRBV19,-,TGTGCCAGTAGTACCCAGGAGGCAGGTTACAATCAGCCCCAGCATTTT,CASSTQEAGYNQPQHF
TRBJ1-2,-,TRBV25-1,TRBD1,TGTGCCAGCAGTGAATCGGGAGGGGGCGACTACACCTTC,CASSESGGGDYTF
TRBJ1-6,few,TRBV30,-,TGTGCCTGGAGTGTAGGGACTGGCTATAATTCACCCCTCCACTTT,CAWSVGTGYNSPLHF
TRBJ1-5,-,TRBV7-9,-,TGTGCCAGCAGCTCCTCGACAAGAGGGAATCAGCCCCAGCATTTT,CASSSSTRGNQPQHF
TRBJ2-3,-,TRBV27,TRBD2,TGTGCCAGCAGTTTGACTAGCGGGGGGCCGGGAGATACGCAGTATTTT,CASSLTSGGPGDTQYF
TRBJ1-6,-,TRBV30,TRBD1,TGTGCCTGGAAACAGGGGGCCTCAACCACCTATTCACCCCTCCACTTT,CAWKQGASTTYSPLHF
TRBJ2-5,few,TRBV6-1,TRBD1,TGTGCCACCACCTTAGGGACAGGGACCCAAGAGACCCAGTACTTC,CATTLGTGTQETQYF
TRBJ1-3,once,TRBV29-1,-,TGCAGCGTTGAAGATCGCGGCAGCTCTGGAAACACCATATATTTT,CSVEDRGSSGNTIYF
TRBJ1-2,few,TRBV2,TRBD1,TGTGCCAGCATCCCGGACAGGGCGCTCTATGGCTACACCTTC,CASIPDRALYGYTF
TRBJ2-6,once,TRBV6-5,-,TGTGCCAGCAGTTTAGTCTCGGAGGGAGTCTCTGGGGCCAACGTCCTGACTTTC,CASSLVSEGVSGANVLTF
TRBJ1-2,-,TRBV19,-,TGTGCCAGCACCCAAGGCAGGGTAGGGTATAATGGCTACACCTTC,CASTQGRVGYNGYTF
TRBJ1-5,-,TRBV11-2,-,TGTGCCAGCAGCTTAGGGGTCGGAGACAATCAGCCCCAGCATTTT,CASSLGVGDNQPQHF
TRBJ2-3,-,TRBV20-1,TRBD2,TGCAGTGCTAGAAGGGTAGCGGGGGGGTACGGTGGCTTCACAGATACGCAGTATTTT,CSARRVAGGYGGFTDTQYF
TRBJ1-1,-,TRBV2,-,TGTGCCAGCAGGGCTGACAGTAACACTGAAGCTTTCTTT,CASRADSNTEAFF
TRBJ1-3,-,TRBV10-2,TRBD1,TGCGCCAGCAGCCCCGGGACAGGGGGAAACACCATATATTTT,CASSPGTGGNTIYF
TRBJ2-5,-,TRBV30,-,TGTGCTGCAGCAGGGGAGACCCAGTACTTC,CAAAGETQYF
TRBJ2-3,-,TRBV5-6,-,TGTGCCAGCAGCGGATTAAAGTTGGTTGGAACAGATACGCAGTATTTT,CASSGLKLVGTDTQYF
TRBJ2-1,-,TRBV20-1,TRBD2,TGCAGTGCTAGAGGTAGCGGGGGGTACAATGAGCAGTTCTTC,CSARGSGGYNEQFF
TRBJ2-5,-,TRBV15,TRBD1,TGTGCCACCAGCGGGGGTTTGACAGGGGGGGAGGAGACCCAGTACTTC,CATSGGLTGGEETQYF
TRBJ1-6,few,TRBV7-8,-,TGTGCCAGCAGCTTAGAACGGTTCTCTTATTCACCCCTCCACTTT,CASSLERFSYSPLHF
TRBJ2-3,-,TRBV27,TRBD1,TGTGCCAGCAGTAAGGCAGGGGGTGGGACAGATACGCAGTATTTT,CASSKAGGGTDTQYF
TRBJ2-5,-,TRBV18,TRBD1,TGTGCCAGCTCACCCCCAGGGGGCGACCAAGAGACCCAGTACTTC,CASSPPGGDQETQYF
TRBJ2-3,-,TRBV6-5,TRBD2,TGTGCCAGCAGTTACTCGTGGACTAGCGGCGCTGATACGCAGTATTTT,CASSYSWTSGADTQYF
TRBJ2-2,-,TRBV6-5,TRBD1,TGTGCCAGCAGTTACGACAGGGGGAGGTCTGCCGGGGAGCTGTTTTTT,CASSYDRGRSAGELFF
TRBJ2-6,-,TRBV6-1,TRBD1,TGTGCCGTACAGGGGGTAGGGTCTGGGGCCAACGTCCTGACTTTC,CAVQGVGSGANVLTF
TRBJ2-3,few,TRBV29-1,TRBD1,TGCAGCGTGGGTGGGACAGGGGGTATGGCAGATACGCAGTATTTT,CSVGGTGGMADTQYF
TRBJ2-6,-,TRBV25-1,-,TGTGCCAGCAGTGAGGCCAGGGGTATAGCTGGGGCCAACGTCCTGACTTTC,CASSEARGIAGANVLTF
TRBJ2-2,-,TRBV19,TRBD2,TGTGCCAGTTCGACTAGCGGGGAGAACACCGGGGAGCTGTTTTTT,CASSTSGENTGELFF
TRBJ1-4,-,TRBV20-1,TRBD1,TGCAGTGTTCTGATGGGACAGGGTAATGAAAAACTGTTTTTT,CSVLMGQGNEKLFF
TRBJ2-3,once,TRBV6-1,-,TGTGCCAGCAGTGAACCTAACCCTTTTGGGTTTAGTTTGGCAGATACGCAGTATTTT,CASSEPNPFGFSLADTQYF
TRBJ1-1,few,TRBV11-3,-,TGTGCCAGCAGCCCGAGGGAGGGATGGGACACTGAAGCTTTCTTT,CASSPREGWDTEAFF
TRBJ2-2,-,TRBV6-1,-,TGTGCCAGCAGGGAAGCGGGAAAGGGGGACACCGGGGAGCTGTTTTTT,CASREAGKGDTGELFF
TRBJ2-3,few,TRBV7-2,TRBD2,TGTGCCAGCAGGGCGGGGGGCACAGATACGCAGTATTTT,CASRAGGTDTQYF
TRBJ2-5,once,TRBV4-1,-,TGCGCCAGCAGCCAACCTTGGGCCGAGCATGATCGGGAGACCCAGTACTTC,CASSQPWAEHDRETQYF
TRBJ1-2,-,TRBV7-3,TRBD1,TGTGCCAGCAGCTTGACAGGGGTCGCGACCTATGGCTACACCTTC,CASSLTGVATYGYTF
TRBJ1-1,few,TRBV11-3,TRBD1,TGTGCCAGCAGCTCAGACAGGGCCAGCACTGAAGCTTTCTTT,CASSSDRASTEAFF
TRBJ2-3,few,TRBV25-1,TRBD1,TGTGCCAGCAGCGGGGACAGGGGGCCCTCAGATACGCAGTATTTT,CASSGDRGPSDTQYF
TRBJ2-1,few,TRBV7-2,-,TGTGCCAGCAGCTTAATTGGGCGAAGGTCCTACAATGAGCAGTTCTTC,CASSLIGRRSYNEQFF
TRBJ1-1,-,TRBV19,TRBD1,TGTGCCAGTCTAAATGAAAGGACAGGGGAAGCTTTCTTT,CASLNERTGEAFF
TRBJ2-5,-,TRBV11-3,TRBD2,TGTGCCAGCAGCAGAAGGACTAGCGAGGAGACCCAGTACTTC,CASSRRTSEETQYF
TRBJ1-4,-,TRBV24-1,TRBD1,TGTGCCACCAGCCAGGGGGGAGCAGCTAATGAAAAACTGTTTTTT,CATSQGGAANEKLFF
TRBJ2-5,few,TRBV7-3,TRBD2,TGTGCCAGCAGCTTGGGGGGGTCAGAGACCCAGTACTTC,CASSLGGSETQYF
TRBJ1-1,-,TRBV6-1,-,TGTGCCAGCAGTGGGAGACAGGCTGAAGCTTTCTTT,CASSGRQAEAFF
TRBJ1-5,-,TRBV5-4,-,TGTGCCAGCAGCTTGAAAGGCGGCAATCAGCCCCAGCATTTT,CASSLKGGNQPQHF
TRBJ2-3,-,TRBV30,TRBD1,TGTGCCTGGAGTGTTGGGACAGGGTGGGCAGATACGCAGTATTTT,CAWSVGTGWADTQYF
TRBJ1-2,-,TRBV6-1,-,TGTGCCAGCAGTGATGTTCCCTATGGCTACACCTTC,CASSDVPYGYTF
TRBJ2-1,-,TRBV2,TRBD2,TGTGCCAGCAGCCCTAAGCGGGATCTCTACAATGAGCAGTTCTTC,CASSPKRDLYNEQFF
TRBJ1-2,-,TRBV12-3/TRBV12-4,-,TGTGCCAGCGGACTCAACAGGGCCGGCTATGGCTACACCTTC,CASGLNRAGYGYTF
TRBJ2-5,-,TRBV20-1,TRBD1,TGCAGTGTTCCTACAGGGGTGGGAGAGACCCAGTACTTC,CSVPTGVGETQYF
TRBJ1-1,once,TRBV6-5,-,TGTGCCAGCAGTTACTCGTTAGACAACGGGGAGCCTGAAGCTTTCTTT,CASSYSLDNGEPEAFF